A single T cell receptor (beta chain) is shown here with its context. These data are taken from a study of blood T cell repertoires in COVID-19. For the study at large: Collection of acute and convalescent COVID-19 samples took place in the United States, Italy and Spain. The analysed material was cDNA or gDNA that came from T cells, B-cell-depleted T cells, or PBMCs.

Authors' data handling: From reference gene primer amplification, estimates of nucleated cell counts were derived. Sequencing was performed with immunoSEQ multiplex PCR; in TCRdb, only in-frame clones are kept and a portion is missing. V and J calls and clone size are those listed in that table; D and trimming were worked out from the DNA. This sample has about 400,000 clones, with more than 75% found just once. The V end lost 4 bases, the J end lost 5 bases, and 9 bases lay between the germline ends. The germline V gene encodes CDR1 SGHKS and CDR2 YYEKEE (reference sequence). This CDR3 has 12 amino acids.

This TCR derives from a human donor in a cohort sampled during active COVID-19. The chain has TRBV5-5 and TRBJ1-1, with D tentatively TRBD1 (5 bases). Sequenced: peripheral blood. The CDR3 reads CASSLRVTEAFF. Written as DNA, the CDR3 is TGTGCCAGCAGCCTCAGGGTAACTGAAGCTTTCTTT. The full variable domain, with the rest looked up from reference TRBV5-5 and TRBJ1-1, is DAGVTQSPTHLIKTRGQQVTLRCSPISGHKSVSWYQQVLGQGPQFIFQYYEKEERGRGNFPDRFSARQFPNYSSELNVNALLLGDSALYLCASSLRVTEAFFGQGTRLTVV.